This TCR delta chain emerged from a study of γδ T cells in repeated Plasmodium falciparum infection. At the level of the study: Each infection was followed by sampling at 21 days, plus baseline and some pre-infection draws.

Both TRG and TRD chains were sequenced from each sorted sample. TCRdb reprocessed the multiplex PCR reads through CATT. The table lists about 50,000 delta-chain clones, roughly 2% of them singletons. J gave up 0 bases and V 3 bases, and 16 bases lay outside the gene matches. Germline assignment: CDR1 TVYSNPD and CDR2 GDNSRS (reference sequence). This CDR3 region has 17 residues. This clone was counted a few times. Antigen specificity is unknown. TCRdb's protein, taken from a much larger clone, differs from this DNA's translation at residue 6, likely owing to a read error; the protein displayed comes from the DNA. Bulk repertoires came from Vgamma9/Vdelta2+ or Vdelta2-negative gammadelta T cells flow-sorted from PBMC. Study-level points and caveats: In Vdelta2-negative, largely Vdelta1+, gammadelta repertoires, repeated controlled infections appeared to drive clonal selection waves. Vgamma9/Vdelta2+ repertoires stayed stably polyclonal over time and infection.

The origin of this receptor is a pool of human donors (malaria-infected and uninfected, not separated). The rearrangement uses TRDV3 and TRDJ1, with 7 bases that match TRDD3. The J gene, left out of TCRdb, was set here by checking the DNA against germline. The sample consisted of gamma-delta T cells from blood. The CDR3 reads CALGGALGNTNTDKLIF. The CDR3 nucleotides are TGTGCCTTGGGGGGGGCACTGGGGAATACCAACACCGATAAACTCATCTTT.